Below are 15 T cell receptor beta chains sequenced from a single sample in a study of blood T cell repertoires in COVID-19. Only in-frame clones appear in the TCRdb table, and some are missing; sequencing was by immunoSEQ multiplex PCR. Altogether under 300,000 clones are present, about 68% being singletons, with the ten largest covering about 3.1%. The sequencing sample was made of peripheral blood. Source of these receptors: a woman aged 80 or older with acute or convalescent COVID-19.

This chain uses TRBV7-9 with TRBJ1-3, with 7 bases fitting TRBD1. The CDR3 contains 15 residues. Losses at the gene ends were 5 bases for V and 3 bases for J; bases not matched to a gene: 7. The germline V gene has CDR1 SEHNR and CDR2 FQNEAQ (reference sequence). The CDR3 loop is CASSGWTGLGNTIYF. CDR3 coding DNA: TGTGCCAGCAGCGGTTGGACAGGACTTGGAAACACCATATATTTT. Using reference TRBV7-9 and TRBJ1-3 for the parts outside the CDR3, the full variable domain is DTGVSQNPRHKITKRGQNVTFRCDPISEHNRLYWYRQTLGQGPEFLTYFQNEAQLEKSRLLSDRFSAERPKGSFSTLEIQRTEQGDSAMYLCASSGWTGLGNTIYFGEGSWLTVV.

This sequence joins TRBV20-1 and TRBJ2-7; 8 nucleotides line up with TRBD2. The ends lost 3 bases at V and 3 bases at J; junction bases unmatched: 7. The CDR3 spans 14 residues. Germline CDR1 DFQATT, CDR2 SNEGSKA (reference sequence). The CDR3 loop is CSASPLAGYYEQYF. CDR3 coding DNA: TGCAGTGCTAGTCCGCTAGCGGGTTACTACGAGCAGTACTTC.

The chain couples TRBV6-5 to TRBJ1-3; D is possibly TRBD1 (5 bases). Trimming left V 2 bases short and J 0 bases short, with 8 bases between. There are 15 residues in the CDR3. CDR1 MNHEY and CDR2 SVGAGI come from the germline V gene. CDR3 loop: CASSYDRSSGNTIYF. The CDR3, as DNA: TGTGCCAGCAGTTACGACAGAAGCTCTGGAAACACCATATATTTT.

The chain recombines TRBV3-1 (or the pseudogene TRBV3-2) with TRBJ2-7; 13 positions match TRBD2. Germline lookup yields CDR1 LGHDT and CDR2 YNNKEL (reference sequence). The CDR3 runs 16 residues. Trimming at V came to 1 base and at J to 2 bases, leaving 2 bases not matched to a gene. The DNA of the CDR3 is TGTGCCAGCAGCCAAGGGGGACTAGCGGGGACCTACGAGCAGTACTTC. Its protein is CASSQGGLAGTYEQYF.

The chain employs TRBV11-2 and TRBJ1-1; the D is unclear. Germline V gene data show CDR1 as SGHAT and CDR2 as FQNNGV. The CDR3 is 13 residues long. V dropped 0 bases and J dropped 11 bases, with 13 bases sitting between them. DNA for the CDR3: TGTGCCAGCAGCTTAGACGGACTTGCCCCTGCTTTCTTT. Amino acids: CASSLDGLAPAFF.

The CDR3 sequence is CASTMRGGPTGELFF. The CDR3 region has the DNA TGTGCCAGCACCATGAGGGGGGGCCCCACCGGGGAGCTGTTTTTT. J is TRBJ2-2 and V is TRBV5-4; weak D call: TRBD2 (7 bases). This CDR3 spans 15 amino acids. V shed 6 bases and J shed 4 bases, with 16 bases lying between them. CDR1 SGHNT and CDR2 YYREEE come from the germline V gene (reference sequence).

The chain links TRBV5-1 to TRBJ1-4, with 9 bases that match TRBD1. Unmatched junction bases numbered 11, after V lost 7 bases and J lost 7 bases. The CDR3 is made up of 15 amino acids. Germline CDR1 is SGHRS and CDR2 is YFSETQ. DNA of the CDR3: TGCGCCAGCGCAACCGGATCGGACAGGGGTGAAAAACTGTTTTTT. Its translation is CASATGSDRGEKLFF.

This sequence joins TRBV6-5 and TRBJ1-1; D possibly corresponds to TRBD1 (6 bases). Deletions cut 4 bases from V and 9 bases from J, with 12 bases between. The germline V gene encodes CDR1 MNHEY and CDR2 SVGAGI. The CDR3 sequence is 12 residues long. Here the CDR3 reads CASSSAGQKAFF. CDR3 nucleotide sequence: TGTGCCAGCAGTTCCGCTGGACAGAAAGCTTTCTTT.

This clone has only one observation. CDR3 protein: CASSLRGGETQYF. The CDR3 DNA reads as TGTGCCAGCAGCCTCCGGGGAGGAGAGACCCAGTACTTC. The rearrangement links TRBV3-1 (or the pseudogene TRBV3-2) to TRBJ2-5; D possibly corresponds to TRBD2 (6 bases). CDR3 length: 13 residues. V lost 4 bases to trimming and J lost 4 bases, with 10 bases between them. Germline CDR1 and CDR2: LGHDT and YNNKEL (reference sequence).

V and J are TRBV25-1 and TRBJ1-1; D remains ambiguous. The CDR3 covers 13 residues. Germline CDR1 and CDR2: MGHDK and SYGVNS. The V and J ends lost 2 bases and 4 bases respectively, with 8 bases between them. This CDR3 reads CASSERVATEAFF. CDR3 in DNA: TGTGCCAGCAGTGAACGGGTGGCCACTGAAGCTTTCTTT.

The chain combines TRBV12-3 or TRBV12-4 with TRBJ2-7, with 8 bases matching TRBD2. The CDR3 extends over 13 amino acids. J lost 3 bases, V lost 3 bases, and 1 base had no gene match. The CDR3, as DNA: TGTGCCAGCAGTTTCGGGACTAGCTACGAGCAGTACTTC. Encoded protein: CASSFGTSYEQYF.

There are a few counts of this clone. The CDR3 protein is CASSYPAQTGASGYTF. The CDR3 DNA reads as TGTGCCAGCAGTTATCCGGCCCAGACAGGGGCGTCCGGCTACACCTTC. The chain combines TRBV6-6 with TRBJ1-2, with TRBD1 matching 8 bases. The ends lost 3 bases at V and 8 bases at J; junction bases unmatched: 14. The CDR3 sequence is 16 residues long. Germline V gene data show CDR1 as MNHNY and CDR2 as SVGAGI (reference sequence).

The chain links TRBV20-1 to TRBJ2-1, with unresolved D. This CDR3 comprises 11 residues. Germline V gene lookup returns CDR1 DFQATT and CDR2 SNEGSKA (reference sequence). V was trimmed by 3 bases and J by 8 bases, leaving 8 bases between them. CDR3 bases: TGCAGTGCTAGGACCGGGTATGAGCAGTTCTTC. It encodes CSARTGYEQFF.

This clone was picked up a small number of times. The J gene is TRBJ1-1, the V gene TRBV15; 12 nucleotides line up with TRBD1. Losses at the gene ends were 0 bases for V and 9 bases for J; bases not matched to a gene: 5. This CDR3 contains 15 residues. The germline V gene has CDR1 LNHNV and CDR2 YYDKDF (reference sequence). CDR3 coding DNA: TGTGCCACCAGCAGAGATCGGGGGACAGGGGGCAAAGCTTTCTTT. This gives the protein CATSRDRGTGGKAFF. Full variable domain (missing parts from reference TRBV15 and TRBJ1-1): DAMVIQNPRYQVTQFGKPVTLSCSQTLNHNVMYWYQQKSSQAPKLLFHYYDKDFNNEADTPDNFQSRRPNTSFCFLDIRSPGLGDTAMYLCATSRDRGTGGKAFFGQGTRLTVV.

The V and J genes are TRBV27 and TRBJ1-1, with D unresolved. The CDR3 has 14 amino acids. V was pared by 0 bases and J by 8 bases, with 13 bases between. Germline V gene sequence: CDR1 MNHEY, CDR2 SMNVEV (reference sequence). DNA for the CDR3: TGTGCCAGCAGTTTATCGTCAGGCGGGTTGGAAGCTTTCTTT. Translation gives CASSLSSGGLEAFF.